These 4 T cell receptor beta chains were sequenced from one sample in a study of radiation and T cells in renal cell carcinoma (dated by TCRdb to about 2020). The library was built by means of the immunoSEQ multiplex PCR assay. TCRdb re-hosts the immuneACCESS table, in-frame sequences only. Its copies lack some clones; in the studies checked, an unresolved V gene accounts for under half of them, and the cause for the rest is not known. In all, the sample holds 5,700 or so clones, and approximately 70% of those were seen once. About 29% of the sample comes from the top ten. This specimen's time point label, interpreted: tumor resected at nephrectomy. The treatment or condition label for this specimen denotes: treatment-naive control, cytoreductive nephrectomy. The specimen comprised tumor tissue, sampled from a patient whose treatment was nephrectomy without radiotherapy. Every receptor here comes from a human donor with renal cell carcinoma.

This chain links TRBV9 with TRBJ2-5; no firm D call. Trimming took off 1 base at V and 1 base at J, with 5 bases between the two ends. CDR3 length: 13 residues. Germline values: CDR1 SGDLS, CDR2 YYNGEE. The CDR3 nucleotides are TGTGCCAGCAGCGTACAGGCCCAAGAGACCCAGTACTTC. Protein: CASSVQAQETQYF.

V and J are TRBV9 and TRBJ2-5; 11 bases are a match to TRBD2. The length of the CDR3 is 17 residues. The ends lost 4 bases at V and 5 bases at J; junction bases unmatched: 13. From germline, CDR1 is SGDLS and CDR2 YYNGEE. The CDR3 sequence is CASSHKINSGRAETQYF. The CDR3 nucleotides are TGTGCCAGCAGCCATAAGATCAATAGCGGGAGGGCCGAGACCCAGTACTTC.

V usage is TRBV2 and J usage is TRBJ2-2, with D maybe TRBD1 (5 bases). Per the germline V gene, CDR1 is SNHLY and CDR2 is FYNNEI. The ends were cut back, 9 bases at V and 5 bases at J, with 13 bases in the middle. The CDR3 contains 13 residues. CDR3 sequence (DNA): TGTGCCAGAAAACAGGAAATAACCGGGGAGCTGTTTTTT. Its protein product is CARKQEITGELFF.

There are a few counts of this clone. The CDR3, as DNA: TGTGCCAGCAGTTACACTGAGCGGGGACTAAGGGAGCTGTTTTTT. Translating it yields CASSYTERGLRELFF. This chain connects TRBV6-6 to TRBJ2-2; 7 bases match TRBD2. The CDR3 runs 15 residues. Germline CDR1 and CDR2: MNHNY and SVGAGI (reference sequence). V was clipped by 2 bases and J by 9 bases; unmatched bases: 9.